This TCR beta chain is from a study of beta chain features in type 1 diabetes. Study information: In age, gender and cell yields, patients were similar to healthy donors. General study points: Insertions were fewer and deletions more numerous at VDJ junctions in type 1 diabetes patients. In all four CD4+ subsets, TCRB CDR3 length was significantly, moderately reduced in type 1 diabetes.

Sorting that relied on CD45RO/CCR7/CD25/CD127/CD95/CD27 yielded CD4+ naive, central memory, regulatory and stem cell-like memory cells. Sequenced material consisted of expressed TCRB transcripts (all of the isolated RNA was reverse transcribed). The method was immunoSEQ multiplex PCR; TCRdb's version includes in-frame clones alone and lacks a portion of them. Seen here are under 350,000 clones, around 22% observed once, and the top ten hold 0.012%. A word on this clone: Its antigen is not known.

The CDR3 extends over 14 amino acids. Germline lookup yields CDR1 SGHRS and CDR2 YFSETQ. V was trimmed by 5 bases and J by 4 bases, leaving 12 bases between them. Sequencing was carried out using naive CD4+ T cells from blood. The V and J genes are TRBV5-1 and TRBJ2-2; perhaps TRBD1 as D (6 bases). The source is a woman aged 25 to 39 with type 1 diabetes. The CDR3 loop reads CASSTTGGTGELFF. CDR3 sequence (DNA): TGCGCCAGCAGTACGACAGGCGGCACCGGGGAGCTGTTTTTT.